The rows below give T cell receptor beta chains drawn from one sample of a study of chemoradiotherapy in HPV16-positive cancers. Only in-frame clones appear in the TCRdb table, and some are missing; sequencing was by immunoSEQ multiplex PCR. Of roughly 540 clones detected, roughly four fifths appear once; the ten largest clones hold 8% to 9.5%. The sequences come from tumor tissue, collected from a patient who underwent chemoradiotherapy. The receptor set was obtained from a human donor with HPV-associated anogenital cancer. Each CDR3 is given with its conserved first and last residue. Fields, in order: D gene, clone size, J gene, V gene, CDR3 protein, CDR3 DNA. The D gene is left open where the match is weak. Clone size, where shown, is once, few, many, or a class for clones that have expanded.

NA,once,TRBJ2-7,TRBV4-2,CASSPDAQARYEQYF,TGTGCCAGCAGCCCGGACGCCCAAGCCCGCTACGAGCAGTACTTC
NA,NA,TRBJ1-4,TRBV11-2,CASSLVPGRGGEKLFF,TGTGCCAGCAGCTTAGTACCGGGGAGGGGAGGTGAAAAACTGTTTTTT
NA,NA,TRBJ2-2,TRBV11-2,CASSFGGPTGELFF,TGTGCCAGCAGCTTTGGGGGCCCCACCGGGGAGCTGTTTTTT
NA,NA,TRBJ2-5,TRBV27,CASLGETQYF,TGTGCCAGCTTGGGGGAGACCCAGTACTTC
TRBD1,NA,TRBJ1-4,TRBV7-2,CASSSVGDRDEKLFF,TGTGCCAGCAGCTCAGTGGGCGACAGGGACGAAAAACTGTTTTTT
TRBD2,few,TRBJ2-7,TRBV7-2,CASSTSAGAYEQYF,TGTGCCAGCAGCACATCCGCGGGGGCCTACGAGCAGTACTTC